This T cell receptor (beta chain) was captured in a study of identical twins. This clonotype was seen a few times. MiXCR was run by TCRdb on the 5' RACE reads, yielding one entry per CDR3 protein. The sample lists over 600,000 distinct CDR3 sequences, around 20% seen once, with roughly 4.3% in the top ten. The sample was also linked to a second study, of T cells expressing NK-cell markers.

The TCR was taken from a woman under 30 in good health. The material sequenced was PBMCs.

The chain's CDR3 is CASSHGQGFGSEQYF. CDR3 coding DNA: TGCGCCAGCAGCCACGGACAGGGGTTTGGGAGTGAGCAGTACTTC. The chain is built from TRBV5-1 and TRBJ2-7; 9 bases are shared with TRBD1. CDR3 length equals 15 residues. J gave up 7 bases and V 4 bases, and 12 bases lay outside the gene matches. Germline values: CDR1 SGHRS, CDR2 YFSETQ.